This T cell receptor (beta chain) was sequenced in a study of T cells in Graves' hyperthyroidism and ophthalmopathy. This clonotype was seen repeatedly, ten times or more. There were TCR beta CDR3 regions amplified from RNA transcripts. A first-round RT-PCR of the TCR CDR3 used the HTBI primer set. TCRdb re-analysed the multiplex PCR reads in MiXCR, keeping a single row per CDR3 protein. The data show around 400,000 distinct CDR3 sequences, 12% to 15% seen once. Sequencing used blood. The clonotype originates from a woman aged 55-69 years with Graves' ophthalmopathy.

CDR3 region: CASSLDTTKNIQYF. The DNA of the CDR3 is TGTGCCAGCAGTCTCGACACCACGAAAAACATTCAGTACTTC. The genes are TRBV28 and TRBJ2-4; no clear D gene. Per germline, CDR1 MDHEN and CDR2 SYDVKM. This CDR3 has 14 residues. Trimming shortened V by 5 bases and J by 4 bases, and 12 bases separated the two germline ends. The whole variable domain, remainder taken from reference TRBV28 and TRBJ2-4, is DVKVTQSSRYLVKRTGEKVFLECVQDMDHENMFWYRQDPGLGLRLIYFSYDVKMKEKGDIPEGYSVSREKKERFSLILESASTNQTSMYLCASSLDTTKNIQYFGAGTRLSVL.